This note documents a single T cell receptor (beta chain) sequence. Study processing details: Estimation of nucleated cell counts was performed using reference gene primer amplification. Data came from immunoSEQ multiplex PCR; TCRdb stores just in-frame clones and leaves some out. That table gives V, J and clone size, and the DNA gave D and trimming. The top ten hold 3.7% of the sample, which has fewer than 35,000 clones, roughly 92% seen once. The germline gives CDR1 DFQATT, CDR2 SNEGSKA (reference sequence). This CDR3 is 15 amino acids long. Between the trimmed V and J ends, which lost 3 bases and 0 bases, there was a span of 11 bases. These data are taken from a study of blood T cell repertoires in COVID-19. Overall study context: Researchers got acute and convalescent COVID-19 samples from the United States, Italy and Spain. T cells, B-cell-depleted T cells, or PBMCs supplied cDNA or gDNA.

What was sequenced was peripheral blood. V usage is TRBV20-1 and J usage is TRBJ1-4, with a weak D call TRBD1 (6 bases). This TCR was sampled from a man in his sixties with acute or convalescent COVID-19. CDR3 sequence reads: CSASPGQSTNEKLFF. CDR3 coding DNA: TGCAGTGCTAGTCCCGGACAGTCAACTAATGAAAAACTGTTTTTT.